These 27 T cell receptor beta chains share one sample of origin, sequenced in a study of T-cell reconstitution after alpha-beta-depleted transplantation in children. A TCRbeta library incorporating unique molecular identifiers was prepared. TCRdb used MiXCR to reprocess the PCR reads, holding one entry per CDR3 protein. The sample shows around 670,000 distinct CDR3 sequences, under 15% of them seen only once. Source: PBMCs, taken before TCRalphabeta/CD19-depleted stem cell transplant. Source of these receptors: a girl aged 2-15 years with congenital amegakaryocytic thrombocytopenia, due to receive a stem cell transplant.

This clonotype was detected a few times. CDR3 nucleotide sequence: TGTGCCAGCACTACCGCGGCAGGCCGGGGTGAGCAGTACTTC. Translation gives CASTTAAGRGEQYF. This chain links TRBV6-1 with TRBJ2-7, with D possibly being TRBD2 (5 bases). CDR3 length: 14 residues. V was pared by 7 bases and J by 7 bases, with 20 bases between. Germline CDR1 is MNHNS and CDR2 is SASEGT.

This clonotype was observed a few times. The chain joins TRBV7-8 to TRBJ2-3; no definite D call. Germline V CDR1 and CDR2: SGHVS, FQNEAQ. Between the trimmed V and J ends, which lost 5 bases and 0 bases, there was a span of 6 bases. CDR3 length: 13 residues. DNA for the CDR3: TGTGCCAGCAGCCGACATAGCACAGATACGCAGTATTTT. It is translated as CASSRHSTDTQYF.

This clonotype was seen only a few times. This sequence joins TRBV20-1 and TRBJ2-7, with D perhaps TRBD2 (7 bases). V was trimmed by 6 bases and J by 5 bases, leaving 26 bases between them. In germline, CDR1 is DFQATT, CDR2 SNEGSKA (reference sequence). The CDR3 length is 16 residues. The CDR3 DNA follows: TGCAGTGCCCCTACCTGGGGGGCTAGCGGTTCGCACGAGCAGTACTTC. Encoded protein: CSAPTWGASGSHEQYF.

This clonotype was counted at least ten times. CDR3 protein: CASSRPGSVNEQFF. DNA of the CDR3: TGTGCCAGCAGTAGGCCAGGTAGTGTGAATGAGCAGTTCTTC. The rearrangement uses TRBV6-2 or TRBV6-3 and TRBJ2-1, with D unclear. Germline CDR1 is MNHEY and CDR2 is SVGEGT. This CDR3 comprises 14 residues. V gave up 5 bases and J gave up 7 bases, with 15 bases separating them.

This clonotype was seen ten or more times. This rearrangement joins TRBV5-6 to TRBJ1-4; D possibly corresponds to TRBD1 (6 bases). There are 14 residues in the CDR3. The germline V and J ends were trimmed by 1 base and 5 bases, with 9 bases remaining between them. The germline gives CDR1 SGHDT, CDR2 YYEEEE. This CDR3 is CASSLTGRNEKLFF. In DNA, the CDR3 is TGTGCCAGCAGCTTGACAGGGAGAAATGAAAAACTGTTTTTT.

This clonotype was found many times. The chain is built from TRBV5-1 and TRBJ2-1; 11 positions match TRBD2. The CDR3 spans 16 residues. Germline values: CDR1 SGHRS, CDR2 YFSETQ. The J segment lost 6 bases and the V segment lost 4 bases, leaving 9 bases of the junction unmatched. CDR3 loop: CASSPDRTSGSNEQFF. CDR3 in DNA: TGCGCCAGCAGCCCCGACAGAACTAGCGGGAGCAATGAGCAGTTCTTC.

The chain has TRBV27 and TRBJ1-1; D unclear. Trimming pared 2 bases from V and 0 bases from J, leaving 13 bases between. Germline CDR1 is MNHEY and CDR2 is SMNVEV (reference sequence). This CDR3 comprises 16 residues. Written as DNA, the CDR3 is TGTGCCAGCAGTTTAGGACCGTTCTCAGTGAACACTGAAGCTTTCTTT. It codes for CASSLGPFSVNTEAFF.

This clonotype showed up just a few times. V usage is TRBV15 and J usage is TRBJ2-7; tentative D call: TRBD2 (6 bases). The length of the CDR3 is 16 residues. The germline gives CDR1 LNHNV, CDR2 YYDKDF (reference sequence). V was trimmed by 0 bases and J by 5 bases, leaving 17 bases between them. The DNA of the CDR3 is TGTGCCACCAGCAGAGACTTACGGGGACTGTATGACGAGCAGTACTTC. Translation: CATSRDLRGLYDEQYF.

This clonotype turned up a few times. This chain uses TRBV5-1 with TRBJ2-1, with D possibly being TRBD2 (6 bases). The CDR3 spans 14 residues. V was trimmed by 6 bases and J by 10 bases, leaving 20 bases between them. Germline V gene data show CDR1 as SGHRS and CDR2 as YFSETQ. In DNA, the CDR3 is TGCGCCAGCACTGAACTAGCCATCCCGGACGAGCAGTTCTTC. Protein: CASTELAIPDEQFF.

This clonotype has ten or more counts. The chain has TRBV12-3 or TRBV12-4 and TRBJ2-5; D remains unclear. The V and J ends lost 0 bases and 5 bases respectively, with 7 bases between them. The CDR3 consists of 13 residues. CDR3 in DNA: TGTGCCAGCAGTTTAGCCGAGGTTGAGACCCAGTACTTC. As protein: CASSLAEVETQYF.

This clonotype was seen repeatedly, ten times or more. This chain joins TRBV5-1 and TRBJ1-5; tentatively, D is TRBD1 (5 bases). This CDR3 has 14 residues. V lost 4 bases and J 7 bases, leaving 15 bases between the germline ends. CDR1 SGHRS and CDR2 YFSETQ come from the germline V gene. The CDR3 is CASSPLGVGQPQHF. The CDR3 DNA reads as TGCGCCAGCAGCCCCCTGGGGGTAGGCCAGCCCCAGCATTTT.

This clonotype appeared many times. The V call is TRBV5-1, the J call TRBJ2-1, with TRBD1 matching over 10 bases. CDR1 is SGHRS, CDR2 YFSETQ, per germline. The CDR3 runs 16 residues. V shed 4 bases and J 4 bases; nucleotides not matched to a gene: 8. CDR3 coding DNA: TGCGCCAGCAGCCTGGACAGGGGGATAGGGTACAATGAGCAGTTCTTC. This gives the protein CASSLDRGIGYNEQFF.

This clonotype was recorded at least ten times. In DNA form, the CDR3 reads TGCAGCGCCGATGTTACCTACAATGAGCAGTTCTTC. The encoded protein is CSADVTYNEQFF. The chain joins TRBV29-1 to TRBJ2-1; D gene unclear. CDR1 is SQVTM, CDR2 ANQGSEA, per germline. There are 12 residues in the CDR3. Trimming removed 7 bases at V and 2 bases at J, with 9 bases between.

Many counts were recorded for this clonotype. V usage is TRBV3-1 and J usage is TRBJ1-2, with D maybe TRBD1 (6 bases). Germline-derived CDR1 and CDR2 are LGHDT and YNNKEL (reference sequence). This CDR3 is 14 amino acids long. Trimming removed 0 bases from V and 4 bases from J, with 9 bases in between. The CDR3 sequence: CASSQDQGIYGYTF. The DNA of the CDR3 is TGTGCCAGCAGCCAAGATCAGGGGATCTATGGCTACACCTTC. Combining the CDR3 with reference TRBV3-1 and TRBJ1-2 gives the whole variable domain DTAVSQTPKYLVTQMGNDKSIKCEQNLGHDTMYWYKQDSKKFLKIMFSYNNKELIINETVPNRFSPKSPDKAHLNLHINSLELGDSAVYFCASSQDQGIYGYTFGSGTRLTVV.

The chain joins TRBV11-2 to TRBJ2-7, with TRBD2 matching over 7 bases. Trimming removed 5 bases from V and 0 bases from J; junction bases left unmatched: 7. This CDR3 has 15 residues. In germline, CDR1 is SGHAT, CDR2 FQNNGV. The CDR3 nucleotides are TGTGCCAGCAGCCGTACGGGGGGAATCTCCTACGAGCAGTACTTC. Translation gives CASSRTGGISYEQYF. Complete variable domain (other parts from reference TRBV11-2 and TRBJ2-7): EAGVAQSPRYKIIEKRQSVAFWCNPISGHATLYWYQQILGQGPKLLIQFQNNGVVDDSQLPKDRFSAERLKGVDSTLKIQPAKLEDSAVYLCASSRTGGISYEQYFGPGTRLTVT.

This clonotype was seen ten or more times. J is TRBJ2-7 and V is TRBV5-1; 7 positions agree with TRBD2. The CDR3 covers 16 residues. The junction had 10 bases not matched to a gene; V was cut back by 4 bases and J by 0 bases. Looked up from germline, CDR1 is SGHRS and CDR2 is YFSETQ. The CDR3 DNA reads as TGCGCCAGCAGCGTCGGGCTAGCGGCAAGCTCCTACGAGCAGTACTTC. Translation: CASSVGLAASSYEQYF.

The CDR3 is CAWSVAHETQYF. For the CDR3, the DNA is TGTGCCTGGAGTGTAGCCCACGAGACCCAGTACTTC. The chain recombines TRBV30 with TRBJ2-5; no reliable D call. The V end was cut by 0 bases, the J end by 5 bases, with 7 bases between. The CDR3 consists of 12 residues. The V gene's germline CDR1 is GTSNPN and CDR2 SVGIG (reference sequence).

This clonotype was counted many times. The chain carries TRBV12-3 or TRBV12-4 and TRBJ2-5; D call uncertain. The CDR3 runs 11 residues. V lost 5 bases to trimming and J lost 5 bases, with 6 bases between them. CDR3 nucleotide sequence: TGTGCCAGCAGTGTAAGGGAGACCCAGTACTTC. Amino acids: CASSVRETQYF.

The chain uses TRBV20-1 and TRBJ2-7; D gene unclear. V was cut by 3 bases and J by 3 bases, with 9 bases left in between. The V gene's germline CDR1 is DFQATT and CDR2 SNEGSKA (reference sequence). The CDR3 is 12 amino acids. The CDR3 spells CSASASNYEQYF. CDR3 DNA: TGCAGTGCTAGTGCTAGTAACTACGAGCAGTACTTC.

At least ten counts were recorded for this clonotype. The gene calls are TRBV5-1 and TRBJ2-2; D uncertain. Between the trimmed V and J ends, which lost 0 bases and 0 bases, there was a span of 6 bases. This CDR3 contains 15 residues. Germline values: CDR1 SGHRS, CDR2 YFSETQ. CDR3 in amino acids: CASSLAWTNTGELFF. CDR3 bases: TGCGCCAGCAGCTTGGCCTGGACGAACACCGGGGAGCTGTTTTTT.

This clonotype has a handful of counts. The chain couples TRBV5-1 to TRBJ2-4, with D uncertain. Between the trimmed V and J ends, which lost 4 bases and 1 base, there was a span of 9 bases. The CDR3 loop spans 14 amino acids. Germline assignment: CDR1 SGHRS and CDR2 YFSETQ. CDR3 sequence (DNA): TGCGCCAGCAGCGACTCTGGGGCCAAAAACATTCAGTACTTC. It translates to CASSDSGAKNIQYF.

Turning to this clonotype: Given a much more abundant clone one base away, this may be a read error. The chain recombines TRBV20-1 with TRBJ2-5; D not certain. The CDR3 has 13 residues. CDR1 and CDR2 (germline): DFQATT, SNEGSKA (reference sequence). The CDR3: CSPRLGTQETQYF. The CDR3 DNA reads TGCAGTCCTAGACTCGGCACTCAAGAGACCCAGTACTTC.

This clonotype turned up a few times. This chain uses TRBV15 with TRBJ2-5; no definite D call. Per the germline V gene, CDR1 is LNHNV and CDR2 is YYDKDF (reference sequence). The CDR3 contains 14 residues. V shed 1 base and J shed 9 bases, with 15 bases lying between them. CDR3 sequence: CATSRVKPLRAQYF. The CDR3, as DNA: TGTGCCACCAGCAGAGTGAAGCCTCTTCGAGCCCAGTACTTC. Supplemented by reference TRBV15 and TRBJ2-5, the full variable domain reads DAMVIQNPRYQVTQFGKPVTLSCSQTLNHNVMYWYQQKSSQAPKLLFHYYDKDFNNEADTPDNFQSRRPNTSFCFLDIRSPGLGDTAMYLCATSRVKPLRAQYFGPGTRLLVL.

Concerning this clonotype: This sequence may be a read error, since a much larger clone differs from it by one base. The rearrangement joins TRBV7-6 to TRBJ2-1; the match to TRBD2 covers 10 bases. This CDR3 is 16 amino acids long. The germline gives CDR1 SGHVS, CDR2 FNYEAQ. The CDR3: CASSSLAGAHQNEHFF. The CDR3 DNA follows: TGTGCCAGCAGCTCTCTAGCGGGAGCTCACCAGAATGAGCATTTCTTC.

This clonotype has ten or more counts. V and J are TRBV7-2 and TRBJ2-5, with D perhaps matching TRBD1 or TRBD2 (5 bases each). V was shortened by 4 bases and J by 7 bases, with 25 bases between the two germline ends. CDR3 size: 17 residues. CDR1 and CDR2 (germline): SGHTA, FQGNSA. The CDR3 DNA is TGTGCCAGCAGCTCCACCTCCTCGGGACGTCAATTTGGGACCCAGTACTTC. It encodes CASSSTSSGRQFGTQYF.

This clonotype appeared many times. DNA for the CDR3: TGTGCCAGCAGCGTAGATCCCGGAATCTCTGGAAACACCATATATTTT. It translates to CASSVDPGISGNTIYF. The genes are TRBV9 and TRBJ1-3; D unclear. This CDR3 has 16 residues. Trimming stripped 0 bases from V and 0 bases from J, with 10 bases between. Per the germline V gene, CDR1 is SGDLS and CDR2 is YYNGEE.

This clonotype has ten or more counts. This chain links TRBV7-9 with TRBJ2-1, with 8 bases identical to TRBD1. J lost 10 bases, V lost 5 bases, and 10 bases had no gene match. Germline CDR1 reads SEHNR; CDR2 reads FQNEAQ (reference sequence). This CDR3 is 14 amino acids long. CDR3 region: CASSQGAVLGEQFF. For the CDR3, the DNA is TGTGCCAGCAGCCAGGGGGCAGTTTTGGGGGAGCAGTTCTTC. Based on the CDR3 plus reference TRBV7-9 and TRBJ2-1, the full variable domain is DTGVSQNPRHKITKRGQNVTFRCDPISEHNRLYWYRQTLGQGPEFLTYFQNEAQLEKSRLLSDRFSAERPKGSFSTLEIQRTEQGDSAMYLCASSQGAVLGEQFFGPGTRLTVL.